This note documents a single TCR beta chain sequence. The antigen is unknown. This record comes from a study of cytomegalovirus exposure and HLA in healthy donors. General study results and limits: A list of 150 or so TCR beta chains associated with cytomegalovirus was given.

PCR amplification relied on 60 Vbeta primers (plus 13 Jbeta primers). Only in-frame clones appear in the TCRdb table, and some are missing; sequencing was by immunoSEQ multiplex PCR. The profile shows roughly 13,000 clones, 55% to 75% of them singletons. The CDR3 is 15 residues long. Germline V gene data show CDR1 as SGHAT and CDR2 as FQNNGV. V was shortened by 1 base and J by 2 bases, with 11 bases between the two germline ends. The sequenced material came from PBMCs. This sequence joins TRBV11-2 and TRBJ2-5, with a tentative D call TRBD2 (5 bases). This TCR came from a woman in her fifties or sixties in good health and CMV-seropositive. The CDR3 loop reads CASSLVGVGQETQYF. DNA for the CDR3: TGTGCCAGCAGCTTAGTCGGGGTGGGGCAAGAGACCCAGTACTTC.